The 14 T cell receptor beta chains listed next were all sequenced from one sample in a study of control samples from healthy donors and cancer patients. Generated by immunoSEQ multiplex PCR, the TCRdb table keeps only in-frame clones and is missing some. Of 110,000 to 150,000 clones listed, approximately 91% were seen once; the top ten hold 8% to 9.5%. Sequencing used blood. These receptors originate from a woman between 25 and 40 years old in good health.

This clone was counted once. The CDR3: CASSLDRGLDTEAFF. CDR3 in DNA: TGCGCCAGCAGCTTGGACAGGGGACTAGACACTGAAGCTTTCTTT. The chain uses TRBV5-1 and TRBJ1-1; 7 bases fit TRBD1. After removal of 0 bases from V and 3 bases from J, the junction contained 5 bases not matched to a gene. Germline values: CDR1 SGHRS, CDR2 YFSETQ. The CDR3 spans 15 residues. Filled out from reference TRBV5-1 and TRBJ1-1, the complete variable domain reads KAGVTQTPRYLIKTRGQQVTLSCSPISGHRSVSWYQQTPGQGLQFLFEYFSETQRNKGNFPGRFSGRQFSNSRSEMNVSTLELGDSALYLCASSLDRGLDTEAFFGQGTRLTVV.

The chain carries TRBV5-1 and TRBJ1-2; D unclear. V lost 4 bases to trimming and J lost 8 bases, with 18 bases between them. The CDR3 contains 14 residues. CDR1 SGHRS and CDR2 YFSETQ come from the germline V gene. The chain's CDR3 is CASSPGAGGGGYTF. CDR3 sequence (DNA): TGCGCCAGCAGCCCCGGAGCAGGCGGTGGGGGCTACACCTTC.

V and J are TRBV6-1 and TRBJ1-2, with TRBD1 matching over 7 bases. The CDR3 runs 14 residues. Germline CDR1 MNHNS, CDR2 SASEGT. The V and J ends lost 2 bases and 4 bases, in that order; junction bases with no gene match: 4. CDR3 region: CASSEPGQSYGYTF. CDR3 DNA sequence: TGTGCCAGCAGTGAACCGGGACAGTCCTATGGCTACACCTTC.

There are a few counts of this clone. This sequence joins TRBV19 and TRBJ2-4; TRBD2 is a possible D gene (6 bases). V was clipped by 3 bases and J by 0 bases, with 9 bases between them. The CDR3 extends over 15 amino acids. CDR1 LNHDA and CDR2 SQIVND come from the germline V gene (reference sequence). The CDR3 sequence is CASSIGGLAKNIQYF. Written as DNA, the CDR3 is TGTGCCAGTAGTATCGGAGGGCTAGCCAAAAACATTCAGTACTTC.

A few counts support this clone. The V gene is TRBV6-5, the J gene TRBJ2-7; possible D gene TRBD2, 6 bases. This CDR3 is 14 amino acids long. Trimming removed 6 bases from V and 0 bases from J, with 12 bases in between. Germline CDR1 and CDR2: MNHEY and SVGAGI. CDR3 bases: TGTGCCAGCAGAGCGGGCCGGAGCTCCTACGAGCAGTACTTC. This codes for CASRAGRSSYEQYF.

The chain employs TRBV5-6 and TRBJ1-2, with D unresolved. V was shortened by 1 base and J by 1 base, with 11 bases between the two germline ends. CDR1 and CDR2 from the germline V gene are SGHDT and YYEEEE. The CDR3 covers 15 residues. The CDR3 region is CASSLSDLRNYGYTF. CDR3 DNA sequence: TGTGCCAGCAGCTTGAGTGATCTGCGTAACTATGGCTACACCTTC.

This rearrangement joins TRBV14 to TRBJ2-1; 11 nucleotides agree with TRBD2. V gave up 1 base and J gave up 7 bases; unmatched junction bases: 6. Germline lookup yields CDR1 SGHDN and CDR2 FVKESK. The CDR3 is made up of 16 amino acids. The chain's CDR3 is CASSQVAGGPWNEQFF. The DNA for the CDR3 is TGTGCCAGCAGCCAAGTAGCGGGAGGGCCCTGGAATGAGCAGTTCTTC.

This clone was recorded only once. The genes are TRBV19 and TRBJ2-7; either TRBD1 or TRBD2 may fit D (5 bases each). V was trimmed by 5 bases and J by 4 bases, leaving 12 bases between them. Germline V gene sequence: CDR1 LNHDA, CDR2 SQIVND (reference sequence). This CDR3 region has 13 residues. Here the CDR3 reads CASSWGPRYEQYF. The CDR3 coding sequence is TGTGCCAGTAGTTGGGGACCGAGGTACGAGCAGTACTTC.

CDR3 sequence reads: CASSSTTGGGEQFF. DNA for the CDR3: TGTGCCAGCAGCTCCACTACGGGGGGGGGTGAGCAGTTCTTC. The chain joins TRBV7-2 to TRBJ2-1; 8 bases align to TRBD2. The trim removed 4 bases at V and 9 bases at J, leaving 8 bases unmatched. This CDR3 region has 14 residues. Germline V gene data show CDR1 as SGHTA and CDR2 as FQGNSA.

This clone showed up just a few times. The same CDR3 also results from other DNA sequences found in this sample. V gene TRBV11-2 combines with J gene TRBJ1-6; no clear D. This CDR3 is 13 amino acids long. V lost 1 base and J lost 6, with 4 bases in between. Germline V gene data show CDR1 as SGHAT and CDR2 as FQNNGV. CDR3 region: CASSLGGNSPLHF. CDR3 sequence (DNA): TGTGCCAGCAGCTTAGGGGGTAATTCACCCCTCCACTTT.

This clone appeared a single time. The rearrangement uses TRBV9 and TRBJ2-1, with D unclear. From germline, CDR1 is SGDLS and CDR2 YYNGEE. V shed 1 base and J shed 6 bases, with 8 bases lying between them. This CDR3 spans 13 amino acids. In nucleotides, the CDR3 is TGTGCCAGCAGCGTATTACGCCCCAATGAGCAGTTCTTC. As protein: CASSVLRPNEQFF.

As DNA, the CDR3 is TGTGCCAGCAGTGGAGCGGAGTTTGACAGGGTGGGTGAAAAACTGTTTTTT. Encoded protein: CASSGAEFDRVGEKLFF. The chain uses TRBV25-1 and TRBJ1-4, with 7 bases identical to TRBD1. The CDR3 covers 17 residues. Germline assignment: CDR1 MGHDK and CDR2 SYGVNS. Trimming at V came to 4 bases and at J to 7 bases, leaving 15 bases not matched to a gene.

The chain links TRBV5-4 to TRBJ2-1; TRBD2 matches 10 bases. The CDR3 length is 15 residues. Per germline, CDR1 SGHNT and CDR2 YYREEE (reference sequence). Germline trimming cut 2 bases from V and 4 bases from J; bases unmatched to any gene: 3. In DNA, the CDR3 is TGTGCCAGCAGCTTCGTACTAGCGGGGTACAATGAGCAGTTCTTC. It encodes CASSFVLAGYNEQFF.

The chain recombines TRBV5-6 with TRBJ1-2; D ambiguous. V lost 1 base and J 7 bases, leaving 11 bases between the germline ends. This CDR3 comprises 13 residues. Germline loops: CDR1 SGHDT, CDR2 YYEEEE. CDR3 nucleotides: TGTGCCAGCAGCTTGTCCGTCCTCTCTGGCTACACCTTC. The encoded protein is CASSLSVLSGYTF.